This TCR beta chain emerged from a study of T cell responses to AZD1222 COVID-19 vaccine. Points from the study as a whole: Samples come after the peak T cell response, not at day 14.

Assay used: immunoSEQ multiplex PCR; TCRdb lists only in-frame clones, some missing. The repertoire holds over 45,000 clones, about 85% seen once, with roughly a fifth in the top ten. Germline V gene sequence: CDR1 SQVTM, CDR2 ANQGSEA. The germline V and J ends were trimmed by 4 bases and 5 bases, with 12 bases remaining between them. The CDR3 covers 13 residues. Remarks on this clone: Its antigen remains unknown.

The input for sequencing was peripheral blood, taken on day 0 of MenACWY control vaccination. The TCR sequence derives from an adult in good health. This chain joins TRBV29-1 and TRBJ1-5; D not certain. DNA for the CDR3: TGCAGCGTTGGATCAGGTCGCGATCAGCCCCAGCATTTT. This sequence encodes CSVGSGRDQPQHF.